These 13 T cell receptor beta chains came from one sample sequenced in a study of CD8 T cells in ankylosing spondylitis. TCRdb called the 5' RACE reads again in MiXCR, with one record for every CDR3 protein. The data contain 800,000 to 900,000 distinct CDR3 sequences, approximately 12% of them singletons. Study-wide findings and caveats: Ankylosing spondylitis blood seemed to carry a telltale TCR beta motif made of fewer than 10 highly homologous variants.

The antigens these receptors bind are not known. Material: blood, either unsorted or a sorted T cell fraction (not recorded which). The receptors originated from a male donor with ankylosing spondylitis.

The rearrangement joins TRBV7-2 to TRBJ2-1; 8 nucleotides align to TRBD2. Germline V CDR1 and CDR2: SGHTA, FQGNSA. Trimming took 5 bases from V and 9 from J; bases not matched to a gene: 9. The length of the CDR3 is 14 residues. CDR3 DNA sequence: TGTGCCAGCAGCACGGGGGGGATGTGGACTGAGCAGTTCTTC. It specifies CASSTGGMWTEQFF.

The chain combines TRBV24-1 with TRBJ1-1; perhaps TRBD1 as D (5 bases). The CDR3 is 16 amino acids. V was clipped by 1 base and J by 3 bases, with 14 bases between them. The germline V gene encodes CDR1 KGHDR and CDR2 SFDVKD. CDR3 coding DNA: TGTGCCACCAGTGATTTACGGGGGATATCGGACACTGAAGCTTTCTTT. This codes for CATSDLRGISDTEAFF.

This clonotype has just a few counts. The V call is TRBV2, the J call TRBJ1-4; D not certain. The CDR3 contains 13 residues. V dropped 3 bases and J dropped 8 bases, with 10 bases sitting between them. CDR1 and CDR2 (germline): SNHLY, FYNNEI. CDR3 residues: CASSEGDGEKLFF. CDR3 sequence (DNA): TGTGCCAGCAGTGAGGGTGACGGAGAAAAACTGTTTTTT.

This clonotype was seen many times. The genes are TRBV12-3 or TRBV12-4 and TRBJ2-3; D is unclear. There are 15 residues in the CDR3. Trimming pared 6 bases from V and 4 bases from J, leaving 17 bases between. The CDR3 here is CASSTGPFHADTQYF. In nucleotides, the CDR3 is TGTGCCAGCAGCACCGGGCCTTTCCACGCAGATACGCAGTATTTT.

V and J are TRBV21-1 and TRBJ2-4; the table calls TRBD1, which could not be checked here. TRBV21-1 is reported as a pseudogene. This CDR3 has 18 residues. CDR3 residues: CASSARNWAGEAKNIQYF. Written as DNA, the CDR3 is TGTGCCAGCAGCGCCCGAAACTGGGCGGGGGAAGCCAAAAACATTCAGTACTTC.

The gene calls are TRBV7-9 and TRBJ2-1; maybe TRBD1 (6 bases). From germline, CDR1 is SEHNR and CDR2 FQNEAQ (reference sequence). The CDR3 is 17 residues long. V gave up 1 base and J gave up 0 bases, with 13 bases separating them. The CDR3 is CASSLDQGRGSYNEQFF. CDR3 sequence (DNA): TGTGCCAGCAGCTTAGACCAGGGCAGGGGCTCCTACAATGAGCAGTTCTTC.

This clonotype has more than one count but fewer than ten. This CDR3 reads CASSYDRAGYTF. CDR3 coding DNA: TGTGCCAGCAGTTACGACAGGGCTGGCTACACCTTC. The chain has TRBV6-5 and TRBJ1-2, with 7 bases that match TRBD1. J lost 7 bases, V lost 2 bases, and 1 base had no gene match. This CDR3 contains 12 residues. Germline CDR1 and CDR2: MNHEY and SVGAGI.

This clonotype was observed a handful of times. The gene calls are TRBV12-3 or TRBV12-4 and TRBJ2-2; D may be TRBD1 (6 bases). The CDR3 runs to 15 residues. The germline V and J ends were trimmed by 6 bases and 5 bases, with 16 bases remaining between them. CDR3 coding DNA: TGTGCCAGCAGCCTACAGGGATCGTTGACCGGGGAGCTGTTTTTT. This translates into CASSLQGSLTGELFF.

This clonotype has a handful of counts. The V call is TRBV7-2, the J call TRBJ2-3, with 10 bases identical to TRBD2. Germline V gene lookup returns CDR1 SGHTA and CDR2 FQGNSA. This CDR3 is built from 15 residues. The trim removed 6 bases at V and 3 bases at J, leaving 6 bases unmatched. The CDR3 loop reads CASRLPGLATDTQYF. The CDR3, as DNA: TGTGCCAGCAGACTACCGGGACTAGCGACAGATACGCAGTATTTT.

The chain is built from TRBV20-1 and TRBJ2-3; D not certain. Trimming shortened V by 6 bases and J by 4 bases, and 14 bases separated the two germline ends. Germline values: CDR1 DFQATT, CDR2 SNEGSKA (reference sequence). This CDR3 has 13 residues. CDR3: CSAEHSVADTQYF. The CDR3 DNA sequence: TGCAGTGCCGAGCACAGCGTCGCAGATACGCAGTATTTT.

This clonotype was counted a few times. The genes are TRBV10-3 and TRBJ2-4; possible D gene TRBD1, 6 bases. CDR3 length: 13 residues. V lost 3 bases to trimming and J lost 6 bases, with 9 bases between them. Germline values: CDR1 ENHRY, CDR2 SYGVKD. The CDR3 DNA is TGTGCCATCAGTGACGAGGGGGTAAACATTCAGTACTTC. It translates to CAISDEGVNIQYF.

With regard to this clonotype: One junction end does not reproduce the germline sequence, and a read error may be involved. CDR3 sequence (DNA): TGTGCCAGCAGCCTCCGGGGGAGCACAGATACGCAGTGTTTT. Protein product: CASSLRGSTDTQCF. The chain recombines TRBV14 with TRBJ2-3; D is perhaps TRBD2 (6 bases). The CDR3 totals 14 residues. Per germline, CDR1 SGHDN and CDR2 FVKESK.

This clonotype was seen repeatedly, ten times or more. V gene TRBV6-5 combines with J gene TRBJ1-1; 7 bases agree with TRBD1. With V trimmed by 0 bases and J by 10 bases, 2 bases remained unmatched. Germline V lookup: CDR1 MNHEY, CDR2 SVGAGI. The CDR3 is 12 residues long. The chain's CDR3 is CASSYSGGLAFF. CDR3 DNA sequence: TGTGCCAGCAGTTACTCAGGGGGCTTAGCTTTCTTT.